Listed here are 10 T cell receptor beta chains from one sample, sequenced in a study of blood T cell repertoires in COVID-19. Libraries were prepared by immunoSEQ multiplex PCR; TCRdb keeps only in-frame clonotypes and omits some of them. The sample has hundreds of thousands of clones, 75% to 90% seen once; the top ten hold roughly 30%. Sequenced: peripheral blood. Every receptor here comes from a man aged 35-49 years with acute or convalescent COVID-19.

The chain recombines TRBV18 with TRBJ1-1; possible D gene TRBD1, 6 bases. The ends were cut back, 0 bases at V and 3 bases at J, with 11 bases in the middle. CDR1 KGHSH and CDR2 LQKENI come from the germline V gene. There are 15 residues in the CDR3. This chain's CDR3 is CASSPPGTRHTEAFF. Here the CDR3 DNA reads TGTGCCAGCTCACCACCCGGGACACGACACACTGAAGCTTTCTTT.

This chain joins TRBV6-6 and TRBJ1-3; 9 nucleotides line up with TRBD1. In germline, CDR1 is MNHNY, CDR2 SVGAGI (reference sequence). The CDR3 contains 16 residues. Germline trimming cut 3 bases from V and 4 bases from J; bases unmatched to any gene: 7. The CDR3 region is CASSYVRDREGNTIYF. The DNA for the CDR3 is TGTGCCAGCAGTTATGTCCGGGACAGGGAAGGAAACACCATATATTTT.

The genes are TRBV5-4 and TRBJ2-1; possibly TRBD2 for D (5 bases). V lost 0 bases and J 4 bases, leaving 11 bases between the germline ends. There are 15 residues in the CDR3. The germline gives CDR1 SGHNT, CDR2 YYREEE (reference sequence). The CDR3 DNA reads TGTGCCAGCAGCTTGGGACCGACGGGGTACAATGAGCAGTTCTTC. It codes for CASSLGPTGYNEQFF.

V is TRBV19 and J is TRBJ1-4, with 7 bases identical to TRBD1. Germline V gives CDR1 LNHDA, CDR2 SQIVND (reference sequence). The length of the CDR3 is 14 residues. Germline trimming cut 6 bases from V and 2 bases from J; bases unmatched to any gene: 3. The CDR3 DNA is TGTGCCAGTAGAACAGGGGCGACTAATGAAAAACTGTTTTTT. This gives the protein CASRTGATNEKLFF.

This chain links TRBV5-1 with TRBJ2-1; possibly TRBD1 for D (6 bases). This CDR3 is 16 amino acids long. The germline V gene has CDR1 SGHRS and CDR2 YFSETQ. Trimming took 3 bases from V and 8 from J, leaving 21 bases between them. The CDR3 DNA follows: TGCGCCAGCAGCTCCTACTCCGGGACAAGTGGAGATGAGCAGTTCTTC. Encoded protein: CASSSYSGTSGDEQFF.

This chain connects TRBV18 to TRBJ1-6; D uncertain. The germline CDR1 and CDR2 sequences are KGHSH and LQKENI. Trimming cost V 4 bases and J 5 bases, with 3 bases left between them. CDR3 length equals 12 residues. CDR3 loop: CASSLDNSPLHF. DNA for the CDR3: TGTGCCAGCTCACTAGATAATTCACCCCTCCACTTT.

The J gene is TRBJ1-1, the V gene TRBV6-6; a possible D gene is TRBD1 (5 bases). The CDR3 runs 13 residues. Trimming removed 5 bases at V and 1 base at J, with 8 bases between. Germline-derived CDR1 and CDR2 are MNHNY and SVGAGI (reference sequence). The CDR3 coding sequence is TGTGCCAGCAGTGGGGGGGGGAACACTGAAGCTTTCTTT. Translating it yields CASSGGGNTEAFF.

This clone was observed at least ten times. Written as DNA, the CDR3 is TGTGCCAGTATACGGCAGGGAGGGACTGAAGCTTTCTTT. It is translated as CASIRQGGTEAFF. This sequence joins TRBV19 and TRBJ1-1; D may be TRBD1 (5 bases). The V and J ends lost 7 bases and 5 bases respectively, with 14 bases between them. Germline values: CDR1 LNHDA, CDR2 SQIVND (reference sequence). This CDR3 has 13 amino acids.

V and J are TRBV7-6 and TRBJ2-1; 9 nucleotides match TRBD2. Germline trimming cut 5 bases from V and 0 bases from J; bases unmatched to any gene: 5. Germline V gives CDR1 SGHVS, CDR2 FNYEAQ. The CDR3 consists of 16 residues. The CDR3 sequence is CASSGLAIGSYNEQFF. CDR3 in DNA: TGTGCCAGCAGCGGACTAGCGATAGGCTCCTACAATGAGCAGTTCTTC. Full variable domain (missing parts from reference TRBV7-6 and TRBJ2-1): GAGVSQSPRYKVTKRGQDVALRCDPISGHVSLYWYRQALGQGPEFLTYFNYEAQQDKSGLPNDRFSAERPEGSISTLTIQRTEQRDSAMYRCASSGLAIGSYNEQFFGPGTRLTVL.

J is TRBJ1-5 and V is TRBV19; D gene ambiguous. Trimming pared 4 bases from V and 3 bases from J, leaving 7 bases between. There are 13 residues in the CDR3. Germline V CDR1 and CDR2: LNHDA, SQIVND (reference sequence). The chain's CDR3 is CASSTGLNQPQHF. Here the CDR3 DNA reads TGTGCCAGTAGTACAGGACTCAATCAGCCCCAGCATTTT.